Following are 18 T cell receptor beta chains from one sample sequenced in a study of T cell responses to AZD1222 COVID-19 vaccine. Only in-frame clones appear in the TCRdb table, and some are missing; sequencing was by immunoSEQ multiplex PCR. This table holds 150,000 to 200,000 clones, 88% found once. Sequenced here: peripheral blood, sampled 28 days after the second AZD1222 dose. These receptors all stem from an adult who received the AZD1222 COVID-19 vaccine.

The J gene is TRBJ1-2, the V gene TRBV7-9; TRBD1 is a possible D gene (5 bases). Trimming left V 5 bases short and J 3 bases short, with 13 bases between. The CDR3 spans 14 residues. The V gene's germline CDR1 is SEHNR and CDR2 FQNEAQ (reference sequence). The CDR3 protein is CASSLGRIYYGYTF. CDR3 bases: TGTGCCAGCAGCCTGGGACGGATTTACTATGGCTACACCTTC.

The count of this clone is one. This chain uses TRBV19 with TRBJ1-1; D ambiguous. The CDR3 contains 13 residues. CDR1 and CDR2 from the germline V gene are LNHDA and SQIVND (reference sequence). V lost 4 bases and J 1 base, leaving 7 bases between the germline ends. The CDR3: CASSNTKNTEAFF. The CDR3 nucleotides read TGTGCCAGTAGTAACACAAAGAACACTGAAGCTTTCTTT.

V and J are TRBV5-1 and TRBJ2-3, with D unresolved. Deletions cut 0 bases from V and 1 base from J, with 12 bases between. The CDR3 extends over 16 amino acids. Germline-derived CDR1 and CDR2 are SGHRS and YFSETQ. CDR3 protein: CASSLAVNQGTDTQYF. DNA for the CDR3: TGCGCCAGCAGCTTGGCCGTAAATCAGGGCACAGATACGCAGTATTTT.

The V gene is TRBV5-1, the J gene TRBJ1-2, with TRBD1 identical over 7 bases. V lost 4 bases, J lost 4 bases, and 7 bases stayed unmatched. The CDR3 has 14 amino acids. Germline values: CDR1 SGHRS, CDR2 YFSETQ. CDR3 amino acids: CASSAAQGGYGYTF. The CDR3 DNA sequence: TGCGCCAGCAGCGCCGCGCAGGGGGGCTATGGCTACACCTTC.

This chain connects TRBV11-3 to TRBJ2-3; 9 bases match TRBD1. Germline CDR1 reads SGHNT; CDR2 reads YENEEA. The CDR3 length is 15 residues. The trim removed 5 bases at V and 4 bases at J, leaving 7 bases unmatched. The CDR3 spells CASSLSTGGPDTQYF. In DNA form, the CDR3 reads TGTGCCAGCAGCCTCTCGACAGGGGGGCCAGATACGCAGTATTTT.

This chain links TRBV28 with TRBJ1-1; D call uncertain. Germline CDR1 and CDR2: MDHEN and SYDVKM. V was pared by 7 bases and J by 4 bases, with 13 bases between. The CDR3 length is 13 residues. CDR3 sequence reads: CASTLRLSTEAFF. In DNA, the CDR3 is TGTGCCAGCACCCTGAGATTGAGCACTGAAGCTTTCTTT.

J is TRBJ1-5 and V is TRBV10-2, with D possibly TRBD1 on 6 matching bases. Between the trimmed V and J ends, which lost 7 bases and 9 bases, there was a span of 13 bases. The CDR3 sequence is 12 residues long. Germline CDR1 reads WSHSY; CDR2 reads SAAADI. DNA of the CDR3: TGCGCCAGCAACCAGGGGAGTTTGCCCCAGCATTTT. This codes for CASNQGSLPQHF.

The rearrangement joins TRBV29-1 to TRBJ1-2; tentatively, D is TRBD1 (6 bases). The CDR3 runs to 11 residues. The germline CDR1 and CDR2 sequences are SQVTM and ANQGSEA. Trimming removed 7 bases from V and 8 bases from J, with 14 bases in between. CDR3 residues: CSAKSGAGYTF. For the CDR3, the DNA is TGCAGCGCAAAATCAGGGGCCGGCTACACCTTC.

This sequence joins TRBV15 and TRBJ1-3; tentatively, D is TRBD1 (5 bases). The V and J ends lost 0 bases and 3 bases respectively, with 15 bases between them. The length of the CDR3 is 17 residues. CDR1 and CDR2 (germline): LNHNV, YYDKDF (reference sequence). The CDR3 DNA is TGTGCCACCAGCAGAGATAAGGGACTAGGAGGTGGAAACACCATATATTTT. It codes for CATSRDKGLGGGNTIYF.

The rearrangement joins TRBV5-6 to TRBJ2-1; 9 bases match TRBD2. V dropped 0 bases and J dropped 0; count of bases not matched to a gene: 10. Germline-derived CDR1 and CDR2 are SGHDT and YYEEEE. The CDR3 runs to 19 residues. The CDR3 protein is CASSLVGSGGDLSYNEQFF. DNA for the CDR3: TGTGCCAGCAGCTTGGTGGGTAGCGGGGGCGACCTCTCCTACAATGAGCAGTTCTTC.

This chain links TRBV5-1 with TRBJ1-1; 7 nucleotides align to TRBD1. V gave up 0 bases and J gave up 1 base; unmatched junction bases: 3. Germline loops: CDR1 SGHRS, CDR2 YFSETQ. The CDR3 spans 15 residues. The CDR3 reads CASSLGPGGNTEAFF. The CDR3 DNA is TGCGCCAGCAGCTTGGGGCCAGGGGGGAACACTGAAGCTTTCTTT.

This clone has just a few counts. The chain employs TRBV7-3 and TRBJ2-3, with D perhaps TRBD2 (6 bases). The CDR3 sequence is 14 residues long. Between the trimmed V and J ends, which lost 1 base and 6 bases, there was a span of 11 bases. Per the germline V gene, CDR1 is SGHTA and CDR2 is FQGTGA. CDR3 nucleotide sequence: TGTGCCAGCAGCTTAAACGGGGGTGTGGATACGCAGTATTTT. Translating gives CASSLNGGVDTQYF.

V and J are TRBV6-5 and TRBJ1-1; D remains ambiguous. The CDR3 covers 15 residues. The V and J ends lost 7 bases and 1 base respectively, with 16 bases between them. CDR1 and CDR2 from the germline V gene are MNHEY and SVGAGI. The CDR3 loop is CASTIRPGSNTEAFF. The CDR3 DNA sequence: TGTGCCAGCACCATAAGGCCGGGTTCGAACACTGAAGCTTTCTTT.

The chain uses TRBV19 and TRBJ2-3, with TRBD2 identical over 11 bases. Germline values: CDR1 LNHDA, CDR2 SQIVND (reference sequence). Trimming cost V 3 bases and J 4 bases; bases outside gene matches: 9. This CDR3 is 17 amino acids long. The CDR3 DNA reads as TGTGCCAGTAGTATGTCTAGCGGGGGGCGAGGTTCAGATACGCAGTATTTT. Amino acid sequence: CASSMSSGGRGSDTQYF.

The rearrangement uses TRBV5-4 and TRBJ2-5; D is unresolved. Trimming shortened V by 1 base and J by 2 bases, and 9 bases separated the two germline ends. The germline V gene encodes CDR1 SGHNT and CDR2 YYREEE (reference sequence). This CDR3 has 14 amino acids. In nucleotides, the CDR3 is TGTGCCAGCAGCTTGAGGTCGGATCAAGAGACCCAGTACTTC. Its translation is CASSLRSDQETQYF.

The chain recombines TRBV5-6 with TRBJ2-3, with 9 bases aligning to TRBD2. V lost 5 bases to trimming and J lost 6 bases; unmatched junction nucleotides: 4. The CDR3 contains 13 residues. Germline CDR1 is SGHDT and CDR2 is YYEEEE. The CDR3 reads CASRERGVDTQYF. CDR3 in DNA: TGTGCCAGCAGGGAGCGGGGGGTCGATACGCAGTATTTT.

The chain recombines TRBV7-9 with TRBJ2-7, with 9 bases fitting TRBD1. Trimming took 5 bases from V and 3 from J; bases not matched to a gene: 11. Germline values: CDR1 SEHNR, CDR2 FQNEAQ (reference sequence). The CDR3 totals 16 residues. In DNA, the CDR3 is TGTGCCAGCAGCACAGACGGGACAGGGTTGGTCTACGAGCAGTACTTC. Protein product: CASSTDGTGLVYEQYF. Together with reference TRBV7-9 and TRBJ2-7, the CDR3 gives the full variable domain: DTGVSQNPRHKITKRGQNVTFRCDPISEHNRLYWYRQTLGQGPEFLTYFQNEAQLEKSRLLSDRFSAERPKGSFSTLEIQRTEQGDSAMYLCASSTDGTGLVYEQYFGPGTRLTVT.

The chain employs TRBV19 and TRBJ1-5; no clear D. Deletions cut 7 bases from V and 1 base from J, with 8 bases between. The V gene's germline CDR1 is LNHDA and CDR2 SQIVND (reference sequence). The CDR3 is 13 amino acids. This CDR3 reads CASTAASNQPQHF. CDR3 in DNA: TGTGCCAGTACGGCGGCGAGCAATCAGCCCCAGCATTTT.